This is a list of T cell receptor beta chains from one sample in a study of glioma-infiltrating T cells after dendritic cell vaccination. Assay used: immunoSEQ multiplex PCR; TCRdb lists only in-frame clones, some missing. This sample has more than 55,000 clones; 85% to 90% occur once, and the top ten carry just under 9%. This material consisted of blood, taken after dendritic cell vaccination. The source of these receptors is a human donor with glioblastoma. CDR3s include the opening cysteine and the closing phenylalanine or tryptophan. The D gene is left open where the match is weak. Only some rows state a clone size, as once, few, many or a class for expanded clones.

TRBJ2-3 - TRBD2 TRBV5-4 CASSLVSGGPVDTQYF TGTGCCAGCAGCTTGGTTTCGGGGGGGCCCGTAGATACGCAGTATTTT
TRBJ1-2 once - TRBV12-2 CASRFFPRDYGYTF TGTGCAAGTCGCTTCTTTCCCCGGGACTATGGCTACACCTTC
TRBJ1-1 - TRBD1 TRBV5-6 CASSVDRGAGEAFF TGTGCCAGCAGCGTGGACAGGGGAGCGGGTGAAGCTTTCTTT
TRBJ2-3 once - TRBV15 CATSSGLALTDTQYF TGTGCCACCAGCAGTGGGCTAGCGCTCACAGATACGCAGTATTTT
TRBJ2-7 once TRBD2 TRBV5-6 CASSFSGSEQYF TGTGCCAGCAGCTTTAGCGGGAGCGAGCAGTACTTC
TRBJ2-3 - TRBD2 TRBV5-1 CASSYGTSGDTQYF TGCGCCAGCAGCTACGGGACTAGCGGGGATACGCAGTATTTT
TRBJ1-5 - - TRBV14 CASSQKPMNPFEANQPQHF TGTGCCAGCAGCCAAAAACCGATGAACCCCTTTGAGGCTAATCAGCCCCAGCATTTT
TRBJ1-4 - - TRBV5-1 CASSLGGREKLFF TGCGCCAGCAGCTTAGGGGGAAGAGAAAAACTGTTTTTT
TRBJ1-5 - - TRBV19 CASSKYPPGAGNQPQHF TGTGCCAGTAGTAAATATCCGCCAGGGGCAGGCAATCAGCCCCAGCATTTT
TRBJ1-5 - TRBD1 TRBV7-2 CASGEGQGGQPQHF TGTGCCAGCGGGGAGGGACAGGGGGGCCAGCCCCAGCATTTT
TRBJ2-1 - TRBD2 TRBV6-9 CASSSILAGSYNEQFF TGTGCCAGCAGTTCTATCCTAGCGGGCTCCTACAATGAGCAGTTCTTC
TRBJ1-1 - - TRBV5-6 CASSLFSGNTEAFF TGTGCCAGCAGCTTGTTTTCGGGGAACACTGAAGCTTTCTTT
TRBJ2-7 - - TRBV9 CASSVDTSLFCGTEDYEQYF TGTGCCAGCAGCGTAGATACCAGTCTTTTCTGCGGGACAGAAGATTACGAGCAGTACTTC
TRBJ1-6 - - TRBV25-1 CASSGREQGSYNSPLHF TGTGCCAGCAGTGGTCGGGAACAGGGCTCCTATAATTCACCCCTCCACTTT
TRBJ1-3 - - TRBV4-1 CASSLHSTNTIYF TGCGCCAGCAGCCTCCACAGCACGAACACCATATATTTT
TRBJ1-1 - - TRBV4-3 CASSQNRGEAFF TGCGCCAGCAGCCAAAACCGGGGGGAAGCTTTCTTT
TRBJ1-5 - TRBD1 TRBV19 CASSAWGQGAFGNQPQHF TGTGCCAGTAGTGCATGGGGACAGGGGGCTTTCGGCAATCAGCCCCAGCATTTT
TRBJ2-2 few - TRBV11-3 CASSSKRDTGELFF TGTGCCAGCAGCTCCAAGCGGGACACCGGGGAGCTGTTTTTT
TRBJ2-7 few - TRBV9 CASSVGQVSYEQYF TGTGCCAGCAGCGTAGGACAGGTCTCCTACGAGCAGTACTTC
TRBJ2-5 - TRBD2 TRBV7-9 CASSDNTGRAGEFETQYF TGTGCCAGCAGCGATAATACCGGGCGGGCGGGGGAGTTCGAGACCCAGTACTTC
TRBJ2-7 - TRBD2 TRBV10-3 CAISPGTAGVNYEQYF TGTGCCATCAGCCCTGGTACAGCGGGGGTAAACTACGAGCAGTACTTC
TRBJ1-2 once - TRBV30 CAWRQVRSDGYTF TGTGCCTGGAGGCAGGTTCGTTCGGATGGCTACACCTTC
TRBJ2-3 - - TRBV29-1 CSVEGAQRTGTDTQYF TGCAGCGTTGAAGGAGCTCAGAGGACAGGCACAGATACGCAGTATTTT
TRBJ2-6 - - TRBV6-1 CASSETGSGANVLTF TGTGCCAGCAGTGAAACAGGCTCTGGGGCCAACGTCCTGACTTTC
TRBJ1-1 - - TRBV6-5 CASSYRAGTTNTEAFF TGTGCCAGCAGTTACCGGGCCGGGACAACGAACACTGAAGCTTTCTTT
TRBJ1-3 - TRBD1 TRBV4-2 CASSQDRGLGNTIYF TGTGCCAGCAGCCAGGACAGGGGGCTTGGAAACACCATATATTTT
TRBJ2-3 few TRBD1 TRBV27 CASSSTGVTSTDTQYF TGTGCCAGCAGTTCGACAGGGGTGACGAGCACAGATACGCAGTATTTT
TRBJ2-1 - - TRBV9 CASSLTSSSEQFF TGTGCCAGCAGCCTCACTAGCAGTAGTGAGCAGTTCTTC
TRBJ1-1 - - TRBV10-2 CASSDPLAHGPNTEAFF TGCGCCAGCAGTGACCCCTTAGCGCACGGGCCGAACACTGAAGCTTTCTTT
TRBJ1-1 - TRBD1 TRBV11-2 CASSLDRQGEAFF TGTGCCAGCAGCTTAGACCGACAGGGTGAAGCTTTCTTT
TRBJ2-5 - TRBD2 TRBV4-2 CASSQDAAGGQETQYF TGTGCCAGCAGCCAAGATGCGGCGGGGGGCCAAGAGACCCAGTACTTC
TRBJ2-7 - TRBD2 TRBV7-8 CASSPDTYSGTSGGRRYEQYF TGTGCCAGCAGCCCGGATACCTATTCCGGGACTAGCGGGGGCCGACGTTACGAGCAGTACTTC
TRBJ1-2 few TRBD1 TRBV4-1 CASSQERGTGRHLNYGYTF TGCGCCAGCAGCCAAGAACGAGGGACAGGGAGGCATCTCAACTATGGCTACACCTTC
TRBJ2-1 - TRBD2 TRBV5-6 CASSTDRPSGVEQFF TGTGCCAGCAGCACGGATCGTCCTAGCGGTGTTGAGCAGTTCTTC